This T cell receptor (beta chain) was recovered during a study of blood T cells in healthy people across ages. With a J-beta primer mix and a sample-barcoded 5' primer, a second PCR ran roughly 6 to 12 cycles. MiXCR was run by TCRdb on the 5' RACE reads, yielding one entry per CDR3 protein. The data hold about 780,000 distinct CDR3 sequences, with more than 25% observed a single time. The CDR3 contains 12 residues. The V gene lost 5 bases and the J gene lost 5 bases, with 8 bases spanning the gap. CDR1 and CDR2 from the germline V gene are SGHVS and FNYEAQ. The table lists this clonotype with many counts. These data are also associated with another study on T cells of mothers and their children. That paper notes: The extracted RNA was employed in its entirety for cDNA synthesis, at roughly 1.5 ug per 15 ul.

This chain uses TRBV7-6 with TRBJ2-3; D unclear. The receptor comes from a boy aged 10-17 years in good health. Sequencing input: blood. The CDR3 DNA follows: TGTGCCAGCAGCCCCCTTCAAGATACGCAGTATTTT. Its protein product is CASSPLQDTQYF.